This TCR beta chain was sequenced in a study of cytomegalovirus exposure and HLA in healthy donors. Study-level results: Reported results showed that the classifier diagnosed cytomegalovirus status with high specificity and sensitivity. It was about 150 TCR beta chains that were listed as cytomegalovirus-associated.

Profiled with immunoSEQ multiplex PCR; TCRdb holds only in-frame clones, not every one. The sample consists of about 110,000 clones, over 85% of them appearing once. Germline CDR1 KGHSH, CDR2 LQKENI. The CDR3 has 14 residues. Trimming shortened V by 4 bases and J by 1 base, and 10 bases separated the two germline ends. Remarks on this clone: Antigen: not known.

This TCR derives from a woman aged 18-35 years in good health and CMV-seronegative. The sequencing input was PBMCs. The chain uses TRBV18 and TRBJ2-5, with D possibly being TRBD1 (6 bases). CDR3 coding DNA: TGTGCCAGCTCACAGGGGGACACCCAAGAGACCCAGTACTTC. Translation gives CASSQGDTQETQYF.